Below, one T cell receptor beta chain is given with its context. No antigen is known for it. The entry originates in a study of HIV-infected children after antiretroviral therapy interruption. Background on the study: Children's median ages were around 9.1 years and 8 years by group. Interruption-arm samples span weeks 0, 12, interruption end (24 or 48), and about 3 years post-study. Study-level points and caveats: Naive CD4+ Gini coefficient rose by interruption end, suggesting clonal expansion.

Germline lookup yields CDR1 MNHEY and CDR2 SMNVEV (reference sequence). V was cut by 6 bases and J by 3 bases, with 9 bases left in between. CDR3 length equals 13 residues. A 3' RACE protocol on RNA, with unique molecular identifiers, produced the TCR library. TCRdb re-derived calls from the 3' RACE reads in MiXCR, one entry per CDR3 protein. The repertoire has some 40,000 distinct CDR3 sequences, approximately 7% of them found once; the top ten carry about 1%. Treatment defined: PENTA 11 planned treatment interruption arm or continuous ART arm. The rearrangement links TRBV27 to TRBJ2-1; D might be TRBD2 (5 bases). The material was CD45RA+ CD4+ T cells from PBMCs, pooled from several time points, obtained from a donor given antiretroviral therapy, either interrupted or continuous. Subset meaning: naive CD4+ CD45RA+ CD45RO- T cells. The source is a pool of human donors with HIV. The CDR3 DNA reads TGTGCCAGCAGGACTAATTTCTACAATGAGCAGTTCTTC. Its protein product is CASRTNFYNEQFF.